This note documents a single T cell receptor beta chain sequence. V lost 8 bases and J 4 bases, leaving 14 bases between the germline ends. CDR1 is SEHNR and CDR2 is FQNEAQ in the germline V gene (reference sequence). This CDR3 contains 14 residues. The source of the sample is a study of technical replicates of blood from several donors. The assay was immunoSEQ multiplex PCR, and TCRdb's table has in-frame clones only and misses some. Seen here are 85,000 to 100,000 clones, 95% observed once, and the top ten hold about 0.21%. V usage is TRBV7-9 and J usage is TRBJ1-4; perhaps TRBD1 as D (5 bases). Specimen: T cells isolated from PBMCs. The clonotype comes from a human donor in good health. In nucleotides, the CDR3 is TGTGCCAGCGTCCCGGGACTACTTAATGAAAAACTGTTTTTT. It is translated as CASVPGLLNEKLFF.